This passage covers 27 T cell receptor beta chains from one sample sequenced in a study of cytomegalovirus exposure and HLA in healthy donors. TCRdb's table, derived via immunoSEQ multiplex PCR, lists solely in-frame clones and lacks some. This sample has 110,000 to 150,000 clones; about 95% occur once, and the top ten carry roughly 1.9%. The sequenced material came from PBMCs. The receptors shown here come from a man aged 18-30 years in good health and CMV-seropositive.

The gene calls are TRBV13 and TRBJ1-1; tentatively, D is TRBD1 (5 bases). Trimming removed 5 bases from V and 4 bases from J, with 17 bases in between. The V gene's germline CDR1 is PRHDT and CDR2 FYEKMQ (reference sequence). The CDR3 is 15 residues long. The CDR3 protein is CASSPGGGIGTEAFF. The CDR3 DNA sequence: TGTGCCAGCAGCCCCGGGGGGGGAATAGGCACTGAAGCTTTCTTT. Variable domain in full (rest from reference TRBV13 and TRBJ1-1): AAGVIQSPRHLIKEKRETATLKCYPIPRHDTVYWYQQGPGQDPQFLISFYEKMQSDKGSIPDRFSAQQFSDYHSELNMSSLELGDSALYFCASSPGGGIGTEAFFGQGTRLTVV.

The chain carries TRBV10-3 and TRBJ2-1; 7 positions agree with TRBD2. V shed 6 bases and J 1 base; nucleotides not matched to a gene: 9. Germline CDR1 is ENHRY and CDR2 is SYGVKD. This CDR3 contains 16 residues. CDR3 sequence: CAISQTLAASYNEQFF. Here the CDR3 DNA reads TGTGCCATCAGCCAAACCCTAGCGGCTTCCTACAATGAGCAGTTCTTC.

The chain uses TRBV4-1 and TRBJ2-4; 9 bases match TRBD1. CDR1 and CDR2 (germline): MGHRA, YSYEKL. There are 15 residues in the CDR3. The trim removed 5 bases at V and 8 bases at J, leaving 10 bases unmatched. DNA for the CDR3: TGCGCCAGCAGCAAATCCGGGACAGGGAGGGACATTCAGTACTTC. Translating gives CASSKSGTGRDIQYF.

The V call is TRBV21-1, the J call TRBJ2-7; the DNA was not compared with TRBD2, the D call given in the table. TRBV21-1 is marked as a pseudogene. The length of the CDR3 is 15 residues. The CDR3: CASSKGSGSTYEQYF. The DNA of the CDR3 is TGTGCCAGCAGCAAAGGCAGCGGTTCCACCTACGAGCAGTACTTC.

This clone was seen once. This chain joins TRBV6-6 and TRBJ1-1; 7 positions match TRBD1. Looked up from germline, CDR1 is MNHNY and CDR2 is SVGAGI (reference sequence). This CDR3 is 15 amino acids long. The V gene end was trimmed by 4 bases and the J gene end by 0 bases; junction bases not matched to a gene: 5. The CDR3 region is CASSSGQVVNTEAFF. CDR3 DNA sequence: TGTGCCAGCAGTTCCGGACAGGTTGTGAACACTGAAGCTTTCTTT.

V and J are TRBV2 and TRBJ1-2, with D uncertain. The CDR3 covers 13 residues. CDR1 SNHLY and CDR2 FYNNEI come from the germline V gene. V was clipped by 6 bases and J by 8 bases, with 16 bases between them. DNA of the CDR3: TGTGCCAGCAGAGACGGGAGTCAGTGGGGCTACACCTTC. Protein sequence: CASRDGSQWGYTF.

The rearrangement joins TRBV7-6 to TRBJ2-6; 10 bases fit TRBD1. Trimming cost V 6 bases and J 1 base; bases outside gene matches: 6. The V gene's germline CDR1 is SGHVS and CDR2 FNYEAQ. This CDR3 spans 17 amino acids. The CDR3, as DNA: TGTGCCAGCAGTTCGGGACAGGGGAAATCTGGGGCCAACGTCCTGACTTTC. Translating gives CASSSGQGKSGANVLTF.

The chain uses TRBV27 and TRBJ1-1, with D uncertain. Trimming shortened V by 5 bases and J by 5 bases, and 24 bases separated the two germline ends. The CDR3 runs 17 residues. The germline V gene has CDR1 MNHEY and CDR2 SMNVEV (reference sequence). The CDR3 DNA reads as TGTGCCAGCAGTCCCGGGAGGGTCCATCTGGTAGGTACTGAAGCTTTCTTT. It encodes CASSPGRVHLVGTEAFF.

This clone was seen only once. The chain has TRBV6-5 and TRBJ2-7; 13 nucleotides line up with TRBD2. This CDR3 is 15 amino acids long. From germline, CDR1 is MNHEY and CDR2 SVGAGI. Trimming cost V 5 bases and J 9 bases; bases outside gene matches: 10. Here the CDR3 DNA reads TGTGCCAGCAGTCCCCCGGGACTAGCGGGACTAGGGCAGTACTTC. Encoded protein: CASSPPGLAGLGQYF.

For the CDR3, the DNA is TGTGCCAGCAGCCCCGGACAATCTGGGGAGCTGTTTTTT. Encoded protein: CASSPGQSGELFF. This chain joins TRBV11-2 and TRBJ2-2; perhaps TRBD1 as D (5 bases). There are 13 residues in the CDR3. Germline CDR1 is SGHAT and CDR2 is FQNNGV. The germline V and J ends were trimmed by 5 bases and 8 bases, with 12 bases remaining between them. Drawing the rest from reference TRBV11-2 and TRBJ2-2, the complete variable domain is EAGVAQSPRYKIIEKRQSVAFWCNPISGHATLYWYQQILGQGPKLLIQFQNNGVVDDSQLPKDRFSAERLKGVDSTLKIQPAKLEDSAVYLCASSPGQSGELFFGEGSRLTVL.

This rearrangement joins TRBV28 to TRBJ2-3, with D maybe TRBD2 (6 bases). The CDR3 has 14 residues. V lost 2 bases and J lost 2, with 8 bases in between. CDR1 MDHEN and CDR2 SYDVKM come from the germline V gene. CDR3 loop: CASSLGGATDTQYF. The CDR3 bases are TGTGCCAGCAGTTTAGGAGGGGCCACAGATACGCAGTATTTT.

The rearrangement joins TRBV4-2 to TRBJ2-4, with a weak D call TRBD2 (5 bases). V was pared by 2 bases and J by 4 bases, with 15 bases between. CDR3 length: 16 residues. Germline CDR1 LGHNA, CDR2 YNFKEQ. Here the CDR3 reads CASSQRFSEEKNIQYF. In DNA form, the CDR3 reads TGTGCCAGCAGCCAAAGATTTAGCGAGGAAAAAAACATTCAGTACTTC.

This clone has just a few counts. This sequence joins TRBV25-1 and TRBJ1-5; 8 positions agree with TRBD1. The length of the CDR3 is 14 residues. Germline V gene sequence: CDR1 MGHDK, CDR2 SYGVNS. Trimming cost V 4 bases and J 7 bases; bases outside gene matches: 6. The chain's CDR3 is CASSGTGRGQPQHF. The CDR3 DNA reads TGTGCCAGCAGTGGGACAGGGCGAGGACAGCCCCAGCATTTT.

This clone was seen once. The chain employs TRBV14 and TRBJ2-2; the match to TRBD2 covers 7 bases. Unmatched junction bases numbered 6, after V lost 1 base and J lost 1 base. This CDR3 spans 17 amino acids. Germline V gives CDR1 SGHDN, CDR2 FVKESK. In DNA, the CDR3 is TGTGCCAGCAGCCAAGCCCTAGCGGTTGGGAACACCGGGGAGCTGTTTTTT. It encodes CASSQALAVGNTGELFF.

The V gene is TRBV29-1, the J gene TRBJ2-3; 10 nucleotides agree with TRBD2. Germline loops: CDR1 SQVTM, CDR2 ANQGSEA. V gave up 4 bases and J gave up 5 bases; unmatched junction bases: 15. The CDR3 runs to 17 residues. This CDR3 reads CSVVAASGSLFGDTQYF. The DNA for the CDR3 is TGCAGCGTTGTTGCGGCTAGCGGGAGTTTGTTCGGAGATACGCAGTATTTT.

The chain carries TRBV5-1 and TRBJ2-5, with D perhaps matching TRBD1 (5 bases). V lost 3 bases and J 2 bases, leaving 8 bases between the germline ends. This CDR3 is 13 amino acids long. The germline gives CDR1 SGHRS, CDR2 YFSETQ. The CDR3 sequence: CASSSGQQETQYF. The CDR3 DNA sequence: TGCGCCAGCAGCTCCGGACAACAAGAGACCCAGTACTTC. Full variable domain (missing parts from reference TRBV5-1 and TRBJ2-5): KAGVTQTPRYLIKTRGQQVTLSCSPISGHRSVSWYQQTPGQGLQFLFEYFSETQRNKGNFPGRFSGRQFSNSRSEMNVSTLELGDSALYLCASSSGQQETQYFGPGTRLLVL.

This clone was seen once. V gene TRBV29-1 combines with J gene TRBJ2-7; 7 bases line up with TRBD2. CDR3 length: 13 amino acids. Trimming took 4 bases from V and 5 from J; bases not matched to a gene: 8. Germline V gene sequence: CDR1 SQVTM, CDR2 ANQGSEA. CDR3 sequence (DNA): TGCAGCGTTGGACTAGCATTTAGTCACGAGCAGTACTTC. This sequence encodes CSVGLAFSHEQYF.

The J gene is TRBJ2-5, the V gene TRBV28; 8 bases are a match to TRBD2. This CDR3 is 15 amino acids long. In germline, CDR1 is MDHEN, CDR2 SYDVKM. The trim removed 6 bases at V and 2 bases at J, leaving 8 bases unmatched. In DNA form, the CDR3 reads TGTGCCAGCAGAAACTTAGCGGGGAATCAAGAGACCCAGTACTTC. Translated, it gives CASRNLAGNQETQYF.

This sequence joins TRBV5-4 and TRBJ2-3; D not resolved. CDR1 SGHNT and CDR2 YYREEE come from the germline V gene (reference sequence). CDR3 length equals 15 residues. Trimming took 2 bases from V and 0 from J, leaving 10 bases between them. CDR3 in DNA: TGTGCCAGCAGCTTCGCTTCGGTGAGCACAGATACGCAGTATTTT. Protein: CASSFASVSTDTQYF. Full variable domain (rest looked up from reference TRBV5-4 and TRBJ2-3): ETGVTQSPTHLIKTRGQQVTLRCSSQSGHNTVSWYQQALGQGPQFIFQYYREEENGRGNFPPRFSGLQFPNYSSELNVNALELDDSALYLCASSFASVSTDTQYFGPGTRLTVL.

The J gene is TRBJ2-7, the V gene TRBV28; possible D gene TRBD2, 6 bases. CDR3 length: 14 residues. Germline assignment: CDR1 MDHEN and CDR2 SYDVKM. The ends were cut back, 3 bases at V and 2 bases at J, with 11 bases in the middle. CDR3 DNA sequence: TGTGCCAGCAGTTTTCTTAGCGGCCCCTACGAGCAGTACTTC. It specifies CASSFLSGPYEQYF.

This chain links TRBV28 with TRBJ2-7; 11 bases agree with TRBD2. The junction had 8 bases not matched to a gene; V was cut back by 5 bases and J by 2 bases. Germline loops: CDR1 MDHEN, CDR2 SYDVKM. This CDR3 comprises 16 residues. The CDR3 DNA follows: TGTGCCAGCAGTCCCCCCGGACTAGCGGGTACCTACGAGCAGTACTTC. This translates into CASSPPGLAGTYEQYF.

The chain joins TRBV7-8 to TRBJ2-2; a possible D gene is TRBD2 (6 bases). With 5 bases removed from V and 1 base from J, the gap between germline ends came to 20 bases. Germline V lookup: CDR1 SGHVS, CDR2 FQNEAQ. The CDR3 is made up of 18 amino acids. CDR3 sequence: CASSAGLLITRNTGELFF. As DNA, the CDR3 is TGTGCCAGCAGCGCGGGACTCCTAATAACGCGGAACACCGGGGAGCTGTTTTTT. The full variable domain, rest sourced from reference TRBV7-8 and TRBJ2-2, is GAGVSQSPRYKVAKRGQDVALRCDPISGHVSLFWYQQALGQGPEFLTYFQNEAQLDKSGLPSDRFFAERPEGSVSTLKIQRTQQEDSAVYLCASSAGLLITRNTGELFFGEGSRLTVL.

The chain couples TRBV7-9 to TRBJ2-3; D is perhaps TRBD2 (7 bases). The CDR3 covers 17 residues. Between the trimmed V and J ends, which lost 5 bases and 2 bases, there was a span of 20 bases. Germline lookup yields CDR1 SEHNR and CDR2 FQNEAQ (reference sequence). This CDR3 reads CASSPPGGGGITDTQYF. The DNA for the CDR3 is TGTGCCAGCAGCCCCCCGGGGGGCGGAGGAATCACAGATACGCAGTATTTT.

The chain uses TRBV7-9 and TRBJ2-7; tentative D call: TRBD2 (6 bases). Germline V gene data show CDR1 as SEHNR and CDR2 as FQNEAQ (reference sequence). V was pared by 5 bases and J by 2 bases, with 10 bases between. This CDR3 has 13 amino acids. The CDR3 loop reads CASSRDSAYEQYF. The CDR3 DNA reads as TGTGCCAGCAGCCGGGACTCGGCCTACGAGCAGTACTTC.

The J gene is TRBJ2-4, the V gene TRBV7-9, with TRBD2 as a possible D gene (6 bases). Germline assignment: CDR1 SEHNR and CDR2 FQNEAQ (reference sequence). The CDR3 runs to 14 residues. V was trimmed by 8 bases and J by 0 bases, leaving 11 bases between them. This CDR3 reads CASGGELAKNIQYF. CDR3 coding DNA: TGTGCCAGCGGCGGGGAGCTAGCCAAAAACATTCAGTACTTC.

The chain uses TRBV4-2 and TRBJ2-7; 7 nucleotides agree with TRBD2. The ends lost 4 bases at V and 0 bases at J; junction bases unmatched: 12. Germline V gene data show CDR1 as LGHNA and CDR2 as YNFKEQ. CDR3 length equals 17 residues. CDR3 nucleotide sequence: TGTGCCAGCAGCCCATCCCTGGGAGCGGGACTCTCCTACGAGCAGTACTTC. Translating gives CASSPSLGAGLSYEQYF.

V is TRBV19 and J is TRBJ1-6, with D perhaps TRBD1 (6 bases). Trimming removed 7 bases from V and 7 bases from J, with 11 bases in between. From germline, CDR1 is LNHDA and CDR2 SQIVND (reference sequence). CDR3 length equals 13 residues. The CDR3 DNA is TGTGCCAGTAATGACAGGTGGAATTCACCCCTCCACTTT. This translates into CASNDRWNSPLHF.